The rows below give T cell receptor beta chains drawn from one sample of a study of response to subunit inactivated influenza vaccine. MiXCR was run by TCRdb on the RT-PCR reads, yielding one entry per CDR3 protein. The sample holds about 650,000 distinct CDR3 sequences, 13% to 15% seen once. The sample consisted of PBMCs from blood, taken around two weeks before vaccination. The receptors here all came from a man in his forties or fifties who received an inactivated influenza vaccine. Each CDR3 is given with its conserved first and last residue. A D gene is named only where the DNA matches it firmly. Clone sizes are given selectively: once, few, many, or a class where the clone is expanded.

V gene,J gene,clone size,D gene,CDR3 DNA,CDR3 protein
TRBV3-1,TRBJ1-1,many,.,TGTGCCAGCAGTTTTTTACAGGGGAACACTGAAGCTTTCTTT,CASSFLQGNTEAFF
TRBV11-1,TRBJ2-3,.,.,TGTGCCAGCAGCTTAGAGGGACTGACAGATACGCAGTATTTT,CASSLEGLTDTQYF
TRBV5-6,TRBJ2-2,.,.,TGTGCCAGCAGCTTTACCGGGGTTATCGGGGAGCTGTTTTTT,CASSFTGVIGELFF
TRBV11-2,TRBJ2-3,.,TRBD2,TGTGCCAGCAGCCCTTTCCGGGAGGTCTCTAGCACAGATACGCAGTATTTT,CASSPFREVSSTDTQYF
TRBV20-1,TRBJ2-7,.,.,TGCAGTGCTGATTCGGACAGTGACCCCTACGAGCAGTACTTC,CSADSDSDPYEQYF
TRBV2,TRBJ2-7,.,TRBD2,TGTGCCAGCAGTATAGCGGGCGGCTCCTACGAGCAGTACTTC,CASSIAGGSYEQYF
TRBV18,TRBJ1-2,few,.,TGTGCCAGCTCACCACCCAACCCTAGGGGCTACACCTTC,CASSPPNPRGYTF
TRBV29-1,TRBJ2-5,.,TRBD2,TGCAGCGTTGAGACGGGGGGACTCCAAGAGACCCAGTACTTC,CSVETGGLQETQYF
TRBV30,TRBJ2-3,.,TRBD1,TGTGCCTGGAGTCGGGACAGGGGCGCAGATACGCAGTATTTT,CAWSRDRGADTQYF
TRBV9,TRBJ2-4,few,TRBD1,TGTGCCAGCAGCGTACGGACAGGGGAGGACATTCAGTACTTC,CASSVRTGEDIQYF
TRBV20-1,TRBJ2-5,.,TRBD1,TGCAGTGCTAGAGAGCTCCGGGACAGTACGGAGACCCAGTACTTC,CSARELRDSTETQYF
TRBV3-1,TRBJ1-2,many,.,TGTGCCAGCAGCCTTGGGACGGTCCCTTATGGCTACACCTTC,CASSLGTVPYGYTF
TRBV6-5,TRBJ2-7,.,TRBD2,TGTGCCAGCAGTTACTCGGGCGGGAGACTTCCCGAGCAGTACTTC,CASSYSGGRLPEQYF
TRBV20-1,TRBJ1-1,.,.,TGCAGTGCAAAAGGACAGAACACTGAAGCTTTCTTT,CSAKGQNTEAFF
TRBV10-3,TRBJ1-5,few,TRBD1,TGTGCCATCAGTGAGGGGACAGGGGGAATTCAGCCCCAGCATTTT,CAISEGTGGIQPQHF
TRBV9,TRBJ2-7,.,.,TGTGCCAGCAGCGTAGCTCTCAGCGGGGAGCAGTACTTC,CASSVALSGEQYF
TRBV6-1,TRBJ1-2,.,.,TGTGCCAGCAGGCTTTCCGGGACATTCTCTGATGGCTACACCTTC,CASRLSGTFSDGYTF
TRBV5-1,TRBJ2-3,.,.,TGCGCCAGCAGCTTGGGAACGGGGCAGACAGATACGCAGTATTTT,CASSLGTGQTDTQYF
TRBV28,TRBJ2-1,many,TRBD2,TGTGCCAGCGGACGGGGACTAGATTCCTACAATGAGCAGTTCTTC,CASGRGLDSYNEQFF
TRBV5-1,TRBJ2-2,few,.,TGCGCCAGCAGCCCTAACGACAGGAACACCGGGGAGCTGTTTTTT,CASSPNDRNTGELFF
TRBV20-1,TRBJ2-1,many,TRBD1,TGCAGTGCTCCCCGGGACAGGGTCTACAATGAGCAGTTCTTC,CSAPRDRVYNEQFF
TRBV12-3/TRBV12-4,TRBJ1-2,.,TRBD1,TGTGCCAGCAGCCTTGACAGGGGGCATGGCTACACCTTC,CASSLDRGHGYTF